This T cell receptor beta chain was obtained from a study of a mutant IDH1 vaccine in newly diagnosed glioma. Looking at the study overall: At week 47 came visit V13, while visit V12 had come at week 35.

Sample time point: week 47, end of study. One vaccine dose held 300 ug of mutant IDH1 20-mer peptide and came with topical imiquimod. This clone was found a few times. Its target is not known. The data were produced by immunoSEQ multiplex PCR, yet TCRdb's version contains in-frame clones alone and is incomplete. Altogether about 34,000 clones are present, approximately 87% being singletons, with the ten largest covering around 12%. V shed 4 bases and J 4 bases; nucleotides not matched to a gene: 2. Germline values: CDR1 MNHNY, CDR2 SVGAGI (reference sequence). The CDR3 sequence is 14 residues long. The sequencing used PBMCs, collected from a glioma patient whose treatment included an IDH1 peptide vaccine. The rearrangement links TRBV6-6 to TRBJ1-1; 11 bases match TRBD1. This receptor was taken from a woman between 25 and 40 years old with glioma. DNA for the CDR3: TGTGCCAGCAGTTCCGGGACAGGGGGCACTGAAGCTTTCTTT. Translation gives CASSSGTGGTEAFF.